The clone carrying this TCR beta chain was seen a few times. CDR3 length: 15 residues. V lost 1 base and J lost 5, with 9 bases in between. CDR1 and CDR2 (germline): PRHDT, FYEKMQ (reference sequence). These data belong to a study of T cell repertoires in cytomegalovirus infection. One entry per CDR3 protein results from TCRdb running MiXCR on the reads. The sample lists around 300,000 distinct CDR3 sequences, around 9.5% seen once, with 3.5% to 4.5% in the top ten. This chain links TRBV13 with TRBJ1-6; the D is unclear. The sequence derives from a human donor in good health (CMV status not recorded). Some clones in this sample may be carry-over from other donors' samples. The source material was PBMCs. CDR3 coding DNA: TGTGCCAGCAGCTTAGCCAGATTCAATAATTCACCCCTCCACTTT. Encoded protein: CASSLARFNNSPLHF.